This TCR beta chain was observed in a study of breast tumors, draining lymph nodes, adjacent tissues. Samples came from axillary lymph nodes draining the breast cancer. Trimming cost V 6 bases and J 4 bases; bases outside gene matches: 2. The CDR3 extends over 14 amino acids. The V gene's germline CDR1 is WSHSY and CDR2 SAAADI. Study-wide findings and caveats: Compared with basal-like, luminal-like tumors shared significantly more repertoire with nontumor tissue. Compared with lymph nodes, tumors were less diverse; compared with nontumor tissue, more.

Many counts were recorded for this clonotype. Its antigen is unidentified. A single record per CDR3 protein comes from TCRdb applying MiXCR to the multiplex PCR reads. The sample shows some 97,000 distinct CDR3 sequences, 21% of them seen only once. Sample: axillary lymph node tissue. This receptor was obtained from a female donor with breast cancer. Some clones in this sample may be carry-over from other donors' samples. The chain carries TRBV10-2 and TRBJ2-2; 10 nucleotides line up with TRBD1. The CDR3 reads CASRGTGVTGELFF. The CDR3 DNA follows: TGCGCCAGCAGGGGGACAGGGGTCACCGGGGAGCTGTTTTTT.